Listed below are T cell receptor beta chains from one sample, sequenced in a study of blood T cell repertoires in COVID-19. Repertoires were generated with immunoSEQ multiplex PCR, while TCRdb's copy carries only in-frame clones and drops some. The repertoire includes approximately 340,000 clones, about 89% of them detected once, and 0.86% sits in the top ten. Material: PBMCs or T cells enriched from blood (not recorded which). The receptors come from a woman aged 40 to 50 who had been exposed to COVID-19. Each CDR3 is given without its conserved first and last residue. D genes are given only for firm matches.

V	D	J	length	CDR3
TRBV6-1	.	TRBJ1-6	12	ASSEGGAYSPLH
TRBV28	TRBD1	TRBJ1-2	11	ASGDRVAGGYT
TRBV7-2	TRBD2	TRBJ2-1	12	ASSPRLAGHPGV
TRBV5-1	.	TRBJ1-5	12	ASSPFGSNQPQH
TRBV18	.	TRBJ1-2	12	ASSPRATNYGYT
TRBV5-4	TRBD1	TRBJ1-2	11	ASSTWTGSGYT
TRBV7-2	TRBD1	TRBJ2-2	14	ASSPGTGGRAGELF
TRBV5-1	TRBD1	TRBJ1-6	12	ASSPGTGYSPLH
TRBV18	TRBD1	TRBJ1-5	15	ASSPPGTGDRNQPQH
TRBV10-3	.	TRBJ2-3	12	AISEGLATDTQY
TRBV7-2	.	TRBJ2-7	14	ASSSRAGSSSYEQY
TRBV5-1	TRBD2	TRBJ2-5	15	ASSSIGTSGFQETQY
TRBV4-1	.	TRBJ2-2	13	ASSQAGRRGGELF
TRBV5-1	.	TRBJ1-4	12	ASSLEPQAEKLF
TRBV7-2	TRBD2	TRBJ2-3	15	ASSFIPSGGSTDTQY
TRBV2	.	TRBJ1-1	11	ATTRRVDTEAF
TRBV6-5	TRBD1	TRBJ1-2	13	ASRNRGEGSHGYT
TRBV2	TRBD2	TRBJ2-1	15	ASSPNSLAGAGNEQF
TRBV5-8	TRBD2	TRBJ2-1	16	ASSWGLAGEGVYNEQF
TRBV18	TRBD2	TRBJ2-1	13	ASSPAGETYNEQF
TRBV5-1	TRBD1	TRBJ1-5	14	ASSLEGTGGHQPQH
TRBV6-5	TRBD1	TRBJ1-4	12	ASSAGQGGEKLF
TRBV12-3/TRBV12-4	.	TRBJ2-7	10	ASSLSLYEQY
TRBV7-2	TRBD1	TRBJ2-7	12	ASSFVGQYYEQY
TRBV7-8	TRBD1	TRBJ1-3	12	ASSPLGQGNTIY
TRBV7-2	.	TRBJ2-3	10	ASSNFADTQY
TRBV18	TRBD1	TRBJ1-2	13	ASSPDPGQGYGYT
TRBV19	TRBD2	TRBJ2-1	14	ASSMSLSGRTDEQF
TRBV18	.	TRBJ2-7	12	ASSPSGRSYEQY
TRBV11-2	TRBD2	TRBJ2-3	15	ASSLLGTSARTDTQY